This entry lists 20 T cell receptor beta chains sequenced from one sample in a study of early stage breast cancer tumors. The table came from immunoSEQ multiplex PCR; TCRdb's copy has only in-frame clones and leaves some out. The sample contains some 70,000 clones, 65% to 85% of which appear only once. The sample comprised blood. The source of these receptors is a person aged 55 to 75 with breast cancer.

The chain is built from TRBV30 and TRBJ2-3; maybe TRBD1 (6 bases). Trimming took off 7 bases at V and 8 bases at J, with 19 bases between the two ends. Germline CDR1 and CDR2: GTSNPN and SVGIG (reference sequence). This CDR3 spans 13 amino acids. The CDR3 sequence is CAYGPLRGGTQYF. CDR3 bases: TGTGCCTACGGTCCTCTCCGAGGGGGTACGCAGTATTTT.

V is TRBV4-2 and J is TRBJ2-4, with D perhaps matching TRBD1 (6 bases). The CDR3 runs 15 residues. Germline V lookup: CDR1 LGHNA, CDR2 YNFKEQ. Deletions cut 0 bases from V and 5 bases from J, with 11 bases between. CDR3 sequence: CASSQDRGRENIQYF. The CDR3 DNA sequence: TGTGCCAGCAGCCAAGACAGGGGTCGGGAAAACATTCAGTACTTC.

J is TRBJ1-2 and V is TRBV29-1; 7 bases map to TRBD1. Germline lookup yields CDR1 SQVTM and CDR2 ANQGSEA. Unmatched junction bases numbered 2, after V lost 3 bases and J lost 4 bases. The CDR3 is 12 amino acids. The CDR3 sequence: CSVDSGGYGYTF. The CDR3 nucleotides are TGCAGCGTTGATTCAGGGGGCTATGGCTACACCTTC.

The chain combines TRBV13 with TRBJ1-2, with a tentative D call TRBD1 (5 bases). Germline-derived CDR1 and CDR2 are PRHDT and FYEKMQ (reference sequence). V lost 6 bases to trimming and J lost 4 bases, with 18 bases between them. This CDR3 has 15 amino acids. DNA for the CDR3: TGTGCCAGCAGAGAAAACCGGAGGGACGTCTATGGCTACACCTTC. Its translation is CASRENRRDVYGYTF.

This clone was recorded a few times. The chain links TRBV29-1 to TRBJ2-7; 7 nucleotides agree with TRBD1. V dropped 7 bases and J dropped 2; count of bases not matched to a gene: 2. Germline V lookup: CDR1 SQVTM, CDR2 ANQGSEA. The CDR3 consists of 11 residues. CDR3 protein: CSATGTYEQYF. As DNA, the CDR3 is TGCAGCGCGACAGGGACCTACGAGCAGTACTTC.

V gene TRBV7-2 combines with J gene TRBJ2-5, with 7 bases identical to TRBD1. This CDR3 has 14 residues. CDR1 is SGHTA and CDR2 is FQGNSA in the germline V gene. Germline trimming cut 5 bases from V and 4 bases from J; bases unmatched to any gene: 7. The CDR3 region has the DNA TGTGCCAGCAGCCCACAGGGGCAAGGAGAGACCCAGTACTTC. This gives the protein CASSPQGQGETQYF.

The chain joins TRBV2 to TRBJ2-7, with 8 positions matching TRBD1. CDR1 is SNHLY and CDR2 is FYNNEI in the germline V gene. The trim removed 5 bases at V and 2 bases at J, leaving 5 bases unmatched. This CDR3 is 14 amino acids long. Here the CDR3 reads CASSLETGAYEQYF. CDR3 DNA: TGTGCCAGCAGTCTAGAGACAGGGGCCTACGAGCAGTACTTC.

This clone has just a few counts. This chain joins TRBV4-1 and TRBJ2-4, with a possible D match to TRBD2 (6 bases). This CDR3 spans 15 amino acids. The germline gives CDR1 MGHRA, CDR2 YSYEKL. V lost 11 bases and J lost 0, with 17 bases in between. The CDR3 coding sequence is TGCGCCGGGATCACCGGGAGAATAGCCAAAAACATTCAGTACTTC. Amino acid sequence: CAGITGRIAKNIQYF.

This clone was seen a single time. The rearrangement links TRBV7-9 to TRBJ1-2; 8 bases align to TRBD1. The germline gives CDR1 SEHNR, CDR2 FQNEAQ (reference sequence). This CDR3 has 15 amino acids. V lost 1 base to trimming and J lost 2 bases; unmatched junction nucleotides: 3. The CDR3: CASSLGGQGNYGYTF. The CDR3 region has the DNA TGTGCCAGCAGCTTAGGAGGACAGGGAAACTATGGCTACACCTTC.

The chain couples TRBV7-3 to TRBJ1-6; D is unresolved. The germline V gene has CDR1 SGHTA and CDR2 FQGTGA. Trimming stripped 5 bases from V and 6 bases from J, with 8 bases between. The CDR3 consists of 13 residues. CDR3 sequence: CASSLNSNSPLHF. As DNA, the CDR3 is TGTGCCAGCAGCCTCAACAGTAATTCACCCCTCCACTTT.

The sample holds a few counts of this clone. The chain couples TRBV5-5 to TRBJ1-2; 9 nucleotides agree with TRBD1. This CDR3 is 13 amino acids long. Germline assignment: CDR1 SGHKS and CDR2 YYEKEE (reference sequence). With V trimmed by 0 bases and J by 8 bases, 2 bases remained unmatched. CDR3 DNA sequence: TGTGCCAGCAGCTTGGGACAGGGGGTAGGCTACACCTTC. It is translated as CASSLGQGVGYTF.

The chain links TRBV5-5 to TRBJ2-2; the D gene is possibly TRBD1 (5 bases). This CDR3 contains 14 residues. The germline V gene has CDR1 SGHKS and CDR2 YYEKEE (reference sequence). V gave up 5 bases and J gave up 1 base, with 9 bases separating them. This CDR3 is CASSTGQNTGELFF. CDR3 sequence (DNA): TGTGCCAGCAGTACCGGACAGAACACCGGGGAGCTGTTTTTT.

The chain links TRBV4-2 to TRBJ1-3; D gene uncertain. CDR3 length: 16 amino acids. The germline gives CDR1 LGHNA, CDR2 YNFKEQ. The V end lost 0 bases, the J end lost 3 bases, and 12 bases lay between the germline ends. CDR3 amino acids: CASSQDPSTLGNTIYF. CDR3 bases: TGTGCCAGCAGCCAAGATCCGTCAACCCTTGGAAACACCATATATTTT.

The chain joins TRBV6-1 to TRBJ1-2; D is possibly TRBD1 (5 bases). The CDR3 has 15 residues. With 6 bases removed from V and 5 bases from J, the gap between germline ends came to 19 bases. Germline V gene sequence: CDR1 MNHNS, CDR2 SASEGT. The CDR3 DNA reads as TGTGCCAGCAGGAACACCGGGGCCGCGGGATATGGCTACACCTTC. This translates into CASRNTGAAGYGYTF.

The J gene is TRBJ2-5, the V gene TRBV10-1; TRBD1 is a possible D gene (5 bases). The V and J ends lost 7 bases and 6 bases respectively, with 12 bases between them. There are 12 residues in the CDR3. From germline, CDR1 is WNHNN and CDR2 SYGVQD (reference sequence). CDR3 in amino acids: CASTLTDKTQYF. As DNA, the CDR3 is TGCGCCAGCACTTTGACAGACAAGACCCAGTACTTC.

The chain is built from TRBV7-9 and TRBJ2-5; D is uncertain. Germline values: CDR1 SEHNR, CDR2 FQNEAQ (reference sequence). This CDR3 is 17 amino acids long. Trimming took off 1 base at V and 0 bases at J, with 15 bases between the two ends. The CDR3 reads CASSLGLGRRNQETQYF. CDR3 nucleotide sequence: TGTGCCAGCAGCTTAGGTCTTGGACGGCGAAACCAAGAGACCCAGTACTTC.

The genes are TRBV7-3 and TRBJ1-1, with D tentatively TRBD1 (5 bases). Trimming left V 3 bases short and J 6 bases short, with 11 bases between. This CDR3 has 13 residues. In germline, CDR1 is SGHTA, CDR2 FQGTGA. CDR3 region: CASSLGGWAEAFF. The CDR3 DNA reads TGTGCCAGCAGCTTGGGGGGATGGGCTGAAGCTTTCTTT.

Details on this clone: One junction end does not reproduce the germline sequence, and a read error may be involved. This chain links TRBV18 with TRBJ1-6; D ambiguous. CDR3 size: 14 residues. The germline CDR1 and CDR2 sequences are KGHSH and LQKENI. The CDR3 here is CASSPGRDNPPLHF. In nucleotides, the CDR3 is TGTGCCAGCTCACCCGGACGGGATAATCCACCCCTCCACTTT.

The chain recombines TRBV7-2 with TRBJ1-2; D is uncertain. Germline V gene data show CDR1 as SGHTA and CDR2 as FQGNSA. With 5 bases removed from V and 6 bases from J, the gap between germline ends came to 19 bases. The CDR3 contains 15 residues. CDR3 DNA: TGTGCCAGCAGCGGAAGGATAGGAGGTGACCATGGCTACACCTTC. It translates to CASSGRIGGDHGYTF.

There are a few counts of this clone. CDR3 amino acids: CASNSGSTDTQYF. The CDR3 DNA follows: TGTGCCAGCAATAGCGGGTCCACAGATACGCAGTATTTT. The chain uses TRBV2 and TRBJ2-3; the match to TRBD2 covers 7 bases. Germline CDR1 is SNHLY and CDR2 is FYNNEI. Losses at the gene ends were 7 bases for V and 2 bases for J; bases not matched to a gene: 3. The CDR3 is 13 residues long.